The sequence of this T cell receptor (beta chain) was determined in a study of T-cell reconstitution after alpha-beta-depleted transplantation in children. The authors prepared the TCRbeta library with unique molecular identifiers. One entry per CDR3 protein, called by TCRdb with MiXCR from the PCR reads. The sample lists 330,000 or so distinct CDR3 sequences; over 9% were seen once. V gave up 5 bases and J gave up 7 bases; unmatched junction bases: 7. In germline, CDR1 is MNHNS, CDR2 SASEGT. This CDR3 spans 13 amino acids. The sequence came from a human donor who donated a stem cell graft to a child with acute lymphoblastic leukemia. The specimen was PBMCs from the stem cell graft donor, collected from the stem cell graft. V usage is TRBV6-1 and J usage is TRBJ2-7; 8 bases are shared with TRBD1. CDR3 sequence reads: CASSPGGAGEQYF. CDR3 DNA: TGTGCCAGCAGTCCAGGGGGCGCGGGGGAGCAGTACTTC.